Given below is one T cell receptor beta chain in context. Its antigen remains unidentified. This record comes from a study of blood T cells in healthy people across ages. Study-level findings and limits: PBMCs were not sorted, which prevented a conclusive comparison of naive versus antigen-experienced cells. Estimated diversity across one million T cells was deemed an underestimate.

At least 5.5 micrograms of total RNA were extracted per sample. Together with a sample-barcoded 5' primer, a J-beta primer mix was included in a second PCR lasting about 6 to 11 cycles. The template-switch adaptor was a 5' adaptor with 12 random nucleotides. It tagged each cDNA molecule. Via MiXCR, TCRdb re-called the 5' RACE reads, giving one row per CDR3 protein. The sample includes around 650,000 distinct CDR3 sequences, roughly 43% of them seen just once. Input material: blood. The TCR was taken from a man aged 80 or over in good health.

The CDR3 loop is CSPGAGELGLAGGSSTYEQYF. CDR3 DNA: TGCAGTCCAGGGGCAGGGGAGTTGGGACTAGCGGGAGGGTCCTCCACCTACGAGCAGTACTTC. V is TRBV20-1 and J is TRBJ2-4, with TRBD2 identical over 16 bases. The J call is doubtful: the DNA matches TRBJ2-7 better. CDR1 is DFQATT, CDR2 SNEGSKA, per germline (reference sequence). The CDR3 length is 21 residues.